The 25 T cell receptor beta chains below all came from one sample that was sequenced in a study of T cells in Graves' hyperthyroidism and ophthalmopathy. It was RNA transcripts that yielded the amplified TCR beta CDR3 regions. A set of HTBI primers served as the primers for a first-round RT-PCR of the TCR CDR3. TCRdb analysed the multiplex PCR reads with MiXCR anew, one entry per CDR3 protein. The sample consists of roughly 500,000 distinct CDR3 sequences, roughly 24% of them appearing once. The sequenced sample consisted of blood. The receptor set was obtained from a woman aged 25-40 years with Graves' ophthalmopathy.

The V and J genes are TRBV13 and TRBJ2-5; D gene ambiguous. There are 13 residues in the CDR3. Deletions cut 4 bases from V and 1 base from J, with 7 bases between. From germline, CDR1 is PRHDT and CDR2 FYEKMQ (reference sequence). DNA for the CDR3: TGTGCCAGCAGCTCGGCATTCCAAGAGACCCAGTACTTC. It translates to CASSSAFQETQYF.

V and J are TRBV2 and TRBJ2-2; D unclear. The germline V gene encodes CDR1 SNHLY and CDR2 FYNNEI. V dropped 7 bases and J dropped 6 bases, with 15 bases sitting between them. The CDR3 extends over 14 amino acids. CDR3 amino acids: CASTSSDGAGELFF. CDR3 DNA sequence: TGTGCCAGCACCTCCTCGGACGGTGCCGGGGAGCTGTTTTTT.

This clonotype was counted a few times. The junction and the germline gene differ at one end; a read error may be behind it. This chain uses TRBV7-7 with TRBJ2-5; possibly TRBD1 or TRBD2 for D (6 bases each). This CDR3 has 14 residues. Germline-derived CDR1 and CDR2 are SSHAT and FNYEAQ (reference sequence). CDR3 sequence (DNA): TGTGCTAGCAGCCAGGACCGGGGGCTGGAGACCCAGTACTTC. The encoded protein is CASSQDRGLETQYF. Variable domain in full (rest from reference TRBV7-7 and TRBJ2-5): GAGVSQSPRYKVTKRGQDVTLRCDPISSHATLYWYQQALGQGPEFLTYFNYEAQPDKSGLPSDRFSAERPEGSISTLTIQRTEQRDSAMYRCASSQDRGLETQYFGPGTRLLVL.

This CDR3 reads CASSVLSQETQYF. The CDR3 DNA reads as TGTGCCAGCAGTGTTCTATCCCAAGAGACCCAGTACTTC. The J gene is TRBJ2-5, the V gene TRBV2; D is ambiguous. The CDR3 sequence is 13 residues long. The V end was cut by 4 bases, the J end by 1 base, with 7 bases between. Germline V CDR1 and CDR2: SNHLY, FYNNEI.

This clonotype showed up just once. This chain links TRBV18 with TRBJ2-5; 9 bases line up with TRBD1. The germline V gene encodes CDR1 KGHSH and CDR2 LQKENI. This CDR3 has 15 amino acids. The V and J ends lost 2 bases and 5 bases, in that order; junction bases with no gene match: 6. The CDR3 DNA reads as TGTGCCAGCTCACCAGGGACAGGGAAAGCGGAGACCCAGTACTTC. It specifies CASSPGTGKAETQYF.

This clonotype was detected ten times or more. This sequence joins TRBV6-1 and TRBJ2-5; D not certain. The V gene lost 2 bases and the J gene lost 1 base, with 5 bases spanning the gap. This CDR3 spans 13 amino acids. Germline V gives CDR1 MNHNS, CDR2 SASEGT. CDR3 nucleotide sequence: TGTGCCAGCAGTGAAATAGGCCAAGAGACCCAGTACTTC. Protein product: CASSEIGQETQYF.

This clonotype showed up many times. The genes are TRBV5-1 and TRBJ1-1; D remains unclear. CDR1 is SGHRS, CDR2 YFSETQ, per germline. This CDR3 comprises 13 residues. V lost 4 bases, J lost 0 bases, and 7 bases lay in between. CDR3 nucleotides: TGCGCCAGCAGCATCCAAATGAACACTGAAGCTTTCTTT. This codes for CASSIQMNTEAFF.

The chain carries TRBV6-1 and TRBJ2-7, with TRBD1 matching over 8 bases. The germline gives CDR1 MNHNS, CDR2 SASEGT. The V gene end was trimmed by 5 bases and the J gene end by 3 bases; junction bases not matched to a gene: 9. The CDR3 sequence is 15 residues long. The CDR3 DNA is TGTGCCAGCAGTATTATCGGACAGGGCAGCTACGAGCAGTACTTC. Translated: CASSIIGQGSYEQYF.

This chain joins TRBV20-1 and TRBJ1-5, with 7 bases matching TRBD1. The CDR3 is made up of 14 amino acids. Germline V gives CDR1 DFQATT, CDR2 SNEGSKA (reference sequence). Losses at the gene ends were 5 bases for V and 0 bases for J; bases not matched to a gene: 4. In DNA form, the CDR3 reads TGCAGTGCTGGGGGACAGCATAGCAATCAGCCCCAGCATTTT. Its translation: CSAGGQHSNQPQHF.

This clonotype was recorded many times. The rearrangement joins TRBV3-1 to TRBJ1-5; D not certain. Between the trimmed V and J ends, which lost 0 bases and 11 bases, there was a span of 11 bases. Germline V lookup: CDR1 LGHDT, CDR2 YNNKEL (reference sequence). The CDR3 contains 13 residues. The CDR3, as DNA: TGTGCCAGCAGCCAAGAGCTTGAAAGTGCCCAGCATTTT. Translation gives CASSQELESAQHF. Variable domain in full (rest from reference TRBV3-1 and TRBJ1-5): DTAVSQTPKYLVTQMGNDKSIKCEQNLGHDTMYWYKQDSKKFLKIMFSYNNKELIINETVPNRFSPKSPDKAHLNLHINSLELGDSAVYFCASSQELESAQHFGDGTRLSIL.

V and J are TRBV27 and TRBJ2-7, with D uncertain. The CDR3 is made up of 14 amino acids. Looked up from germline, CDR1 is MNHEY and CDR2 is SMNVEV (reference sequence). Trimming removed 6 bases from V and 0 bases from J, with 12 bases in between. The CDR3 is CASRPSTASYEQYF. The CDR3 DNA sequence: TGTGCCAGCAGACCCTCAACTGCCTCCTACGAGCAGTACTTC.

The chain uses TRBV7-2 and TRBJ1-1, with D perhaps TRBD1 (6 bases). V lost 5 bases to trimming and J lost 6 bases, with 19 bases between them. The CDR3 covers 15 residues. Germline-derived CDR1 and CDR2 are SGHTA and FQGNSA. CDR3 residues: CASSQNWGADSEAFF. As DNA, the CDR3 is TGTGCCAGCAGCCAAAATTGGGGGGCGGACTCTGAAGCTTTCTTT.

This clonotype was detected many times. The chain carries TRBV6-1 and TRBJ2-7, with a possible D match to TRBD2 (5 bases). Germline values: CDR1 MNHNS, CDR2 SASEGT. V lost 2 bases to trimming and J lost 5 bases, with 22 bases between them. The CDR3 spans 17 residues. Here the CDR3 DNA reads TGTGCCAGCAGTGAACGTTTGCGCGGGCTCGCCTATAACGAGCAGTACTTC. Its protein is CASSERLRGLAYNEQYF.

The chain employs TRBV28 and TRBJ1-2; the D gene is possibly TRBD1 (5 bases). This CDR3 comprises 15 residues. Per germline, CDR1 MDHEN and CDR2 SYDVKM. Deletions cut 5 bases from V and 5 bases from J, with 18 bases between. CDR3 nucleotide sequence: TGTGCCAGCAGTACCCAACGTCAGGGCTCTTATGGCTACACCTTC. Protein: CASSTQRQGSYGYTF.

The chain couples TRBV24-1 to TRBJ1-1; no clear D. V lost 3 bases to trimming and J lost 11 bases, with 12 bases between them. The CDR3 is made up of 12 amino acids. Germline assignment: CDR1 KGHDR and CDR2 SFDVKD. The CDR3 bases are TGTGCCACCAGTGATACATCCTCGGAGGCTTTCTTT. It encodes CATSDTSSEAFF.

The genes are TRBV12-3 or TRBV12-4 and TRBJ1-1; the D is unclear. CDR3 length: 14 residues. V was trimmed by 7 bases and J by 0 bases, leaving 12 bases between them. The CDR3 nucleotides are TGTGCCAGCACTTGGGCCATCCTGAACACTGAAGCTTTCTTT. Translating gives CASTWAILNTEAFF.

This clonotype has only a few counts. CDR3 coding DNA: TGTGCCAGCAGTCCACGGTTGAGCACTAGCGATTTTTCGACCCAGTACTTC. Residues: CASSPRLSTSDFSTQYF. This chain joins TRBV27 and TRBJ2-5, with 7 positions matching TRBD2. CDR1 and CDR2 from the germline V gene are MNHEY and SMNVEV (reference sequence). The CDR3 length is 17 residues. The ends lost 5 bases at V and 7 bases at J; junction bases unmatched: 19.

This clonotype was observed once. The V and J genes are TRBV27 and TRBJ2-5; D possibly corresponds to TRBD2 (6 bases). This CDR3 is built from 13 residues. V lost 7 bases and J lost 5, with 14 bases in between. The germline gives CDR1 MNHEY, CDR2 SMNVEV (reference sequence). CDR3 protein: CASTFGGRETQYF. DNA for the CDR3: TGTGCCAGCACCTTCGGTGGGAGGGAGACCCAGTACTTC.

This rearrangement joins TRBV12-3 or TRBV12-4 to TRBJ1-2, with 8 bases identical to TRBD1. The length of the CDR3 is 16 residues. Trimming took 5 bases from V and 5 from J; bases not matched to a gene: 13. CDR3 region: CASSPSGAGTGYGYTF. In DNA, the CDR3 is TGTGCCAGCAGTCCCTCAGGGGCCGGGACAGGTTATGGCTACACCTTC.

The chain combines TRBV24-1 with TRBJ2-2, with TRBD1 matching over 8 bases. There are 13 residues in the CDR3. The J segment lost 6 bases and the V segment lost 8 bases, leaving 4 bases of the junction unmatched. The V gene's germline CDR1 is KGHDR and CDR2 SFDVKD. CDR3 region: CATTQTGAGELFF. For the CDR3, the DNA is TGTGCCACCACCCAGACAGGGGCCGGGGAGCTGTTTTTT.

The table lists this clonotype with many counts. The chain links TRBV11-1 to TRBJ2-5, with TRBD1 matching over 7 bases. The CDR3 extends over 13 amino acids. V dropped 4 bases and J dropped 4; count of bases not matched to a gene: 3. Germline values: CDR1 SGHAT, CDR2 FQDESV (reference sequence). The CDR3 spells CASSSHRGETQYF. CDR3 in DNA: TGTGCCAGCAGCTCCCACAGGGGAGAGACCCAGTACTTC.

This clonotype has only a few counts. The V call is TRBV15, the J call TRBJ2-7; D possibly corresponds to TRBD1 (5 bases). The CDR3 is made up of 14 amino acids. Germline V gives CDR1 LNHNV, CDR2 YYDKDF (reference sequence). The ends were cut back, 4 bases at V and 0 bases at J, with 10 bases in the middle. As DNA, the CDR3 is TGTGCCACCAGCACCAGCGACAGCTCCTACGAGCAGTACTTC. Translating gives CATSTSDSSYEQYF.

This clonotype was detected many times. The rearrangement uses TRBV28 and TRBJ1-2, with 7 bases aligning to TRBD1. The CDR3 runs to 15 residues. Losses at the gene ends were 5 bases for V and 4 bases for J; bases not matched to a gene: 10. The germline CDR1 and CDR2 sequences are MDHEN and SYDVKM. CDR3 DNA sequence: TGTGCCAGCAGTACCAGACAGGGAGGGATCTATGGCTACACCTTC. Its protein is CASSTRQGGIYGYTF.

There are many counts of this clonotype. The chain combines TRBV6-5 with TRBJ2-7; tentative D call: TRBD1 (5 bases). Germline V gene lookup returns CDR1 MNHEY and CDR2 SVGAGI. Trimming cost V 2 bases and J 1 base, with 6 bases left between them. This CDR3 contains 13 residues. The CDR3 is CASSYQGSYEQYF. CDR3 DNA: TGTGCCAGCAGTTACCAGGGATCCTACGAGCAGTACTTC.

This clonotype was observed at least ten times. The CDR3 region has the DNA TGCAGTGCCGGGGGAGGGGGACTCCTTAGCAATCAGCCCCAGCATTTT. Protein product: CSAGGGGLLSNQPQHF. V gene TRBV20-1 combines with J gene TRBJ1-5, with a weak D call TRBD1 (6 bases). This CDR3 has 16 amino acids. Germline-derived CDR1 and CDR2 are DFQATT and SNEGSKA (reference sequence). The ends were cut back, 6 bases at V and 0 bases at J, with 18 bases in the middle.